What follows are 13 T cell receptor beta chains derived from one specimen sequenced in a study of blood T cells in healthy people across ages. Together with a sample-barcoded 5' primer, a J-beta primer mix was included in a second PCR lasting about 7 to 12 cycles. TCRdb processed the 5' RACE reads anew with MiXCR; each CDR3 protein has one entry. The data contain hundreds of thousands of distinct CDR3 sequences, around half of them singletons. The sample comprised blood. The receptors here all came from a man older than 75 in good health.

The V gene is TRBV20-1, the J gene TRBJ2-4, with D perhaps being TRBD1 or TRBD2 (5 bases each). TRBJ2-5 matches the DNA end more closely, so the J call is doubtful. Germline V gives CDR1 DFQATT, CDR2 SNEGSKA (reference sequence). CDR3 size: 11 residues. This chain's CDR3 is CSARDGGTQYF. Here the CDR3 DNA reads TGCAGTGCTAGAGATGGGGGGACCCAGTACTTC.

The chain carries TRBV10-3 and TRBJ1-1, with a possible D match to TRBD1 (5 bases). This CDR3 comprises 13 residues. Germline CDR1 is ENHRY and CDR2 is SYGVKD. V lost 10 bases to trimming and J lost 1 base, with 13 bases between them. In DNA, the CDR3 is TGTGCCACCGCTAATACAGGGAACACTGAAGCTTTCTTT. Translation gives CATANTGNTEAFF.

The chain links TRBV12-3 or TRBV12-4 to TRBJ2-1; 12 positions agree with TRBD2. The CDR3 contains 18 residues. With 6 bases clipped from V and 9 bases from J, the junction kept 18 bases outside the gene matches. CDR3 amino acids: CASRKGLAGSLGGGEQFF. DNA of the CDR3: TGTGCCAGCAGAAAGGGACTAGCGGGCTCCTTGGGTGGGGGTGAGCAGTTCTTC.

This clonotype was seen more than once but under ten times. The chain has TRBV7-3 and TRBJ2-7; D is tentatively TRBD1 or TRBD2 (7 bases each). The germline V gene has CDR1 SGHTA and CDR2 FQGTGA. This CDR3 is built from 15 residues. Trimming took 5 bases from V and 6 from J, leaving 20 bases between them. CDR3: CASSPTSARGGEQYF. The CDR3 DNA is TGTGCCAGCAGCCCCACTAGCGCCAGGGGGGGCGAGCAGTACTTC.

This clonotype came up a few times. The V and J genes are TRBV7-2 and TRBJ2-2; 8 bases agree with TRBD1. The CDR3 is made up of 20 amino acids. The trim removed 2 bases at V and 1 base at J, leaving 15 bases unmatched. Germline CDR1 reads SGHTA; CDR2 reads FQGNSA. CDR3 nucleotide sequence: TGTGCCAGCAGCTTACGGGCCGGGACAGGCGGCCTTCTGAACACCGGGGAGCTGTTTTTT. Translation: CASSLRAGTGGLLNTGELFF.

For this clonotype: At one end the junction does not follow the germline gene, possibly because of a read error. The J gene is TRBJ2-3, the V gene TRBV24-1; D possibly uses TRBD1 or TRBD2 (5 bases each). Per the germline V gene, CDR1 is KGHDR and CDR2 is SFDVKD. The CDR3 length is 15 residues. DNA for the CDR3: TGTGCCACCAGTGATTCGGGACGTAAGACAGATACGCGGTATTTT. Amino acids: CATSDSGRKTDTRYF.

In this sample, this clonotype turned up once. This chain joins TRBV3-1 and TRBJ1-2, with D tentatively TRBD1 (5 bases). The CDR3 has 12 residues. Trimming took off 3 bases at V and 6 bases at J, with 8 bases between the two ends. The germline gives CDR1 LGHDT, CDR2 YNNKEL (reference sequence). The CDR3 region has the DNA TGTGCCAGCAGCCATGGGACGGATGGCTACACCTTC. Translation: CASSHGTDGYTF.

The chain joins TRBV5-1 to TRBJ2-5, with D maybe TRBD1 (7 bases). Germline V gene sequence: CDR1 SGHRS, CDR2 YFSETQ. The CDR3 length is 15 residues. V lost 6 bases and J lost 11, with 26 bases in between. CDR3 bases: TGCGCCAGCACCCGAGGCGGGACAGCGGAAAATGAGCAGTACTTC. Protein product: CASTRGGTAENEQYF.

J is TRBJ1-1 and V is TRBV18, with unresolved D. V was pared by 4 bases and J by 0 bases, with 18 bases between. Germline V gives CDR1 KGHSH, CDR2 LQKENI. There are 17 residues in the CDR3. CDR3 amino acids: CASSRELGPRMNTEAFF. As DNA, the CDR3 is TGTGCCAGCTCACGCGAACTTGGGCCCAGGATGAACACTGAAGCTTTCTTT.

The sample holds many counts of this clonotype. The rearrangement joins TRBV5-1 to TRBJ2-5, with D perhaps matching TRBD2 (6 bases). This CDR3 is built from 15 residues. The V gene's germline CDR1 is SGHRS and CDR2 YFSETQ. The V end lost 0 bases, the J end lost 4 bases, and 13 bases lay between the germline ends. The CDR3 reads CASSLAVGGVETQYF. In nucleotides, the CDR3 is TGCGCCAGCAGCTTGGCCGTGGGGGGAGTAGAGACCCAGTACTTC.

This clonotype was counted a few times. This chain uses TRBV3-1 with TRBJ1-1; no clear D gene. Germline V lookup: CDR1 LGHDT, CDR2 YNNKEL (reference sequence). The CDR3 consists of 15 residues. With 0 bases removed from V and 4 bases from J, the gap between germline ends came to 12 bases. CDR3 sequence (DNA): TGTGCCAGCAGCCAAGATCTGGCGGGAGGCACTGAAGCTTTCTTT. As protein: CASSQDLAGGTEAFF.

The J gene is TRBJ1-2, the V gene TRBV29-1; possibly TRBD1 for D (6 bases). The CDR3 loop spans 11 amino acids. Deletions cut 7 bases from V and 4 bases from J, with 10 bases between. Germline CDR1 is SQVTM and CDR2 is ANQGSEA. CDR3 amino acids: CSGWTVYGYTF. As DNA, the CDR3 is TGCAGCGGCTGGACAGTCTATGGCTACACCTTC.

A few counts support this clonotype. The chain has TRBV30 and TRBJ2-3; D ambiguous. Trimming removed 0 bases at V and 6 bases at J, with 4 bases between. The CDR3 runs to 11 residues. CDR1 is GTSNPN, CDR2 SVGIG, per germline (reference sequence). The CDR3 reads CAWSVVDTQYF. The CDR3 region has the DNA TGTGCCTGGAGTGTAGTTGATACGCAGTATTTT.